This T cell receptor (beta chain) stems from a study of CD8+CD57+ T cells in acquired aplastic anemia. Background on the study: Recorded DNA amounts for sorted CD4+ and CD8+ cells had an average of about 3 ug.

Study results and caveats: Patients and controls had in common fewer than 30 CD8+ CDR3 sequences.

Both TCR beta VDJ combination and CDR3 sequence profiling were carried out. Genomic DNA was the template for this profiling. A single record per CDR3 protein comes from TCRdb applying MiXCR to the reads. Here the sample spans around 150,000 distinct CDR3 sequences, 60% to 80% being singletons. This CDR3 is built from 15 residues. Germline CDR1 and CDR2: ENHRY and SYGVKD. Points on this clonotype: Its antigen is unidentified. At one of its ends the junction is not consistent with the germline gene, which may arise from a read error.

All patients picked for sequencing had shown, by flow cytometry, an expansion of CD8+CD57+ cells. The source material was sorted CD4+, CD8+, or CD8+CD57+ T cells (not recorded which) from PBMCs. The chain carries TRBV10-3 and TRBJ2-5, with TRBD2 as a possible D gene (6 bases). The sequence derives from a human donor with aplastic anemia. CDR3 bases: TGTGCCACCAGTGATACCCAGGGACTCCAAGAGACCCAGTACTTC. It yields the protein CATSDTQGLQETQYF.